The 10 T cell receptor beta chains reported below all come from one sample, sequenced in a study of blood T cell repertoires in COVID-19. TCRdb's copy holds only in-frame clones and misses some; the assay was immunoSEQ multiplex PCR. The sample holds 110,000 to 150,000 clones, 81% seen once. Sequencing used peripheral blood. These receptors all stem from a human donor in a cohort sampled during active COVID-19.

This clone was seen just once. The CDR3 DNA is TGTGCCAGCAGTTCCAGACAGGGCAATCAGCCCCAGCATTTT. It is translated as CASSSRQGNQPQHF. The V gene is TRBV27, the J gene TRBJ1-5; D is perhaps TRBD1 (6 bases). This CDR3 has 14 residues. Trimming removed 4 bases from V and 2 bases from J, with 9 bases in between. CDR1 and CDR2 from the germline V gene are MNHEY and SMNVEV (reference sequence).

The V call is TRBV6-5, the J call TRBJ2-7; unclear D gene. The V gene lost 6 bases and the J gene lost 3 bases, with 15 bases spanning the gap. The CDR3 runs 14 residues. Germline lookup yields CDR1 MNHEY and CDR2 SVGAGI. DNA of the CDR3: TGTGCCAGCAGCATCGAGACCCTAGGCTACGAGCAGTACTTC. Its translation is CASSIETLGYEQYF.

The V and J genes are TRBV6-5 and TRBJ2-4; 10 bases are a match to TRBD2. There are 15 residues in the CDR3. V was pared by 6 bases and J by 7 bases, with 9 bases of the junction left unmatched. From germline, CDR1 is MNHEY and CDR2 SVGAGI. CDR3 region: CASRKSGTSENIQYF. Written as DNA, the CDR3 is TGTGCCAGCAGGAAATCCGGGACTAGCGAGAACATTCAGTACTTC.

This chain uses TRBV7-2 with TRBJ1-5, with D perhaps matching TRBD1 (5 bases). V lost 3 bases, J lost 0 bases, and 9 bases lay in between. CDR1 SGHTA and CDR2 FQGNSA come from the germline V gene. This CDR3 has 15 amino acids. The CDR3 DNA reads as TGTGCCAGCAGCTTTTGGGGCCATAGCAATCAGCCCCAGCATTTT. Translated, it gives CASSFWGHSNQPQHF.

The count of this clone is one. The chain combines TRBV9 with TRBJ1-2; TRBD1 matches 8 bases. Germline V CDR1 and CDR2: SGDLS, YYNGEE. V gave up 3 bases and J gave up 4 bases; unmatched junction bases: 11. CDR3 length: 16 amino acids. CDR3 sequence reads: CASSEGQDYILYGYTF. For the CDR3, the DNA is TGTGCCAGCAGCGAGGGACAGGACTACATCCTCTATGGCTACACCTTC.

The CDR3 here is CASSFNRGYNEQFF. The DNA of the CDR3 is TGTGCCAGCAGTTTCAACAGGGGGTACAATGAGCAGTTCTTC. The chain couples TRBV28 to TRBJ2-1, with 8 positions matching TRBD1. Germline V gene data show CDR1 as MDHEN and CDR2 as SYDVKM. The CDR3 consists of 14 residues. The trim removed 3 bases at V and 4 bases at J, leaving 2 bases unmatched.

The V gene is TRBV19, the J gene TRBJ2-2; D not certain. The CDR3 extends over 15 amino acids. Deletions cut 5 bases from V and 6 bases from J, with 16 bases between. From germline, CDR1 is LNHDA and CDR2 SQIVND (reference sequence). CDR3 sequence (DNA): TGTGCCAGTAGTCCTCCAAATCGAGAGGCCGGGGAGCTGTTTTTT. This codes for CASSPPNREAGELFF.

In this sample, this clone turned up a few times. The chain recombines TRBV6-2 or TRBV6-3 with TRBJ2-6; no clear D. The germline CDR1 and CDR2 sequences are MNHEY and SVGEGT. Trimming removed 2 bases from V and 0 bases from J, with 11 bases in between. The CDR3 sequence is 17 residues long. In DNA, the CDR3 is TGTGCCAGCAGTTACGCCAGGAAAAGCTCTGGGGCCAACGTCCTGACTTTC. Protein: CASSYARKSSGANVLTF.

This chain connects TRBV5-4 to TRBJ2-1; TRBD2 aligns across 8 bases. V lost 3 bases to trimming and J lost 9 bases; unmatched junction nucleotides: 17. CDR1 and CDR2 from the germline V gene are SGHNT and YYREEE (reference sequence). The CDR3 has 17 amino acids. CDR3 residues: CASSSDFGTRSNGEQFF. CDR3 nucleotide sequence: TGTGCCAGCAGCTCGGATTTCGGGACTAGATCCAATGGTGAGCAGTTCTTC. The whole variable domain, remainder taken from reference TRBV5-4 and TRBJ2-1, is ETGVTQSPTHLIKTRGQQVTLRCSSQSGHNTVSWYQQALGQGPQFIFQYYREEENGRGNFPPRFSGLQFPNYSSELNVNALELDDSALYLCASSSDFGTRSNGEQFFGPGTRLTVL.

The rearrangement uses TRBV7-3 and TRBJ2-2; 7 bases map to TRBD1. Germline V gene lookup returns CDR1 SGHTA and CDR2 FQGTGA. With V trimmed by 5 bases and J by 8 bases, 8 bases remained unmatched. This CDR3 has 14 residues. CDR3 coding DNA: TGTGCCAGCAGCCCAAGACAGGGTTGGGGGGAGCTGTTTTTT. Translated: CASSPRQGWGELFF.